This T cell receptor beta chain stems from a study of T cells in narcolepsy. Study-level results: Autoreactive HCRT-specific and TRIB2-specific clonotypes were marked in same-patient CSF-versus-blood CD4+ comparisons. No autoreactive T cell clone sequences appeared in some memory CD4+ repertoires. Blood of same and different patients, but not healthy controls, reportedly held recurring autoreactive clonotypes.

Germline CDR1 reads SGHRS; CDR2 reads YFSETQ. V dropped 1 base and J dropped 6; count of bases not matched to a gene: 7. The CDR3 is made up of 16 amino acids. As for this clone: Its antigen is as yet unknown.

Using immunoSEQ multiplex PCR, the repertoire was profiled, and TCRdb retains in-frame clones only, with some absent. The data show about 34,000 clones, with about three quarters seen just once and 1.2% held by the top ten. The TCR originated in a human donor with narcolepsy. Input material: CD45RA- memory CD4+ T cells from PBMCs. This chain joins TRBV5-1 and TRBJ1-6; 7 nucleotides align to TRBD1. This CDR3 reads CASSLTGTAINSPLHF. The DNA for the CDR3 is TGCGCCAGCAGCTTGACCGGGACAGCCATTAATTCACCCCTCCACTTT.